A single sample is the source of the 16 T cell receptor beta chains below, sequenced in a study of PD-1 blockade in classical Hodgkin lymphoma. Time point in this sample: cycle 4 day 1 (C4D1), after 6 weeks of nivolumab. Patients all relapsed after autologous stem cell transplantation, and there was variation in brentuximab vedotin exposure. Repertoires were generated with immunoSEQ multiplex PCR, while TCRdb's copy carries only in-frame clones and drops some. The sample includes about 25,000 clones, 70% to 80% of them seen just once. This specimen was peripheral blood mononuclear cells (PBMCs), taken before the fourth cycle of nivolumab. These receptors were taken from a human donor with classical Hodgkin lymphoma.

J is TRBJ2-3 and V is TRBV9; tentatively, D is TRBD2 (6 bases). The CDR3 sequence is 14 residues long. The germline V gene has CDR1 SGDLS and CDR2 YYNGEE. Trimming removed 3 bases from V and 5 bases from J, with 13 bases in between. The CDR3 sequence: CASSAGIGGDTQYF. Written as DNA, the CDR3 is TGTGCCAGCAGCGCGGGGATCGGGGGAGATACGCAGTATTTT.

A remark on this clone: This specimen includes other DNA sequences encoding the same CDR3. The genes are TRBV5-1 and TRBJ1-2; no clear D gene. V was cut by 0 bases and J by 5 bases, with 11 bases left in between. This CDR3 spans 14 amino acids. Germline V gene sequence: CDR1 SGHRS, CDR2 YFSETQ. DNA of the CDR3: TGCGCCAGCAGCTTGGTTACCAGTTCGTATGGCTACACCTTC. Its translation is CASSLVTSSYGYTF.

The J gene is TRBJ2-7, the V gene TRBV28; no firm D call. The V gene lost 3 bases and the J gene lost 0 bases, with 6 bases spanning the gap. Germline V gene sequence: CDR1 MDHEN, CDR2 SYDVKM. This CDR3 spans 13 amino acids. The CDR3 is CASSFLPSYEQYF. DNA for the CDR3: TGTGCCAGCAGTTTTCTGCCCTCCTACGAGCAGTACTTC.

The chain is built from TRBV4-3 and TRBJ2-7; 8 nucleotides align to TRBD1. The CDR3 has 15 residues. Germline V lookup: CDR1 LGHNA, CDR2 YSLEER. V lost 4 bases to trimming and J lost 7 bases; unmatched junction nucleotides: 12. This CDR3 is CASSRGPTGAGEQYF. The CDR3 DNA reads TGCGCCAGCAGCCGCGGCCCGACAGGGGCTGGGGAGCAGTACTTC.

This chain connects TRBV19 to TRBJ1-2, with TRBD1 as a possible D gene (6 bases). The CDR3 runs to 14 residues. Germline CDR1 is LNHDA and CDR2 is SQIVND (reference sequence). Trimming removed 7 bases from V and 4 bases from J, with 16 bases in between. The CDR3 DNA is TGTGCCAGTACTCCAGCCGACAGGTTCTATGGCTACACCTTC. It specifies CASTPADRFYGYTF.

This chain connects TRBV29-1 to TRBJ1-1; TRBD1 matches at 9 bases. After removal of 4 bases from V and 2 bases from J, the junction contained 2 bases not matched to a gene. This CDR3 region has 13 residues. Germline loops: CDR1 SQVTM, CDR2 ANQGSEA. CDR3 bases: TGCAGCGTTGGGGACAGGGTAAACACTGAAGCTTTCTTT. Translated: CSVGDRVNTEAFF.

J is TRBJ1-6 and V is TRBV6-5, with D perhaps matching TRBD1 (5 bases). The CDR3 runs to 14 residues. Germline-derived CDR1 and CDR2 are MNHEY and SVGAGI. Trimming removed 6 bases from V and 3 bases from J, with 9 bases in between. CDR3 region: CASRGTVYNSPLHF. The CDR3 DNA reads TGTGCCAGCAGGGGGACTGTCTATAATTCACCCCTCCACTTT.

In its sample, this clone was seen once. J is TRBJ2-3 and V is TRBV18; perhaps TRBD1 as D (6 bases). Germline V gene lookup returns CDR1 KGHSH and CDR2 LQKENI. This CDR3 contains 15 residues. V lost 0 bases to trimming and J lost 6 bases, with 13 bases between them. CDR3 coding DNA: TGTGCCAGCTCACCACCGCCAAGGGGGTCGGATACGCAGTATTTT. Protein sequence: CASSPPPRGSDTQYF. Combining the CDR3 with reference TRBV18 and TRBJ2-3 gives the whole variable domain NAGVMQNPRHLVRRRGQEARLRCSPMKGHSHVYWYRQLPEEGLKFMVYLQKENIIDESGMPKERFSAEFPKEGPSILRIQQVVRGDSAAYFCASSPPPRGSDTQYFGPGTRLTVL.

The CDR3, as DNA: TGTGCCACCAGCCCGGGAGGGGAAAAACTGTTTTTT. The encoded protein is CATSPGGEKLFF. The chain is built from TRBV15 and TRBJ1-4; D is unresolved. Trimming took off 5 bases at V and 8 bases at J, with 9 bases between the two ends. CDR1 and CDR2 (germline): LNHNV, YYDKDF (reference sequence). CDR3 size: 12 residues.

The V call is TRBV6-6, the J call TRBJ1-4; 7 bases line up with TRBD1. The CDR3 length is 15 residues. Trimming removed 6 bases from V and 8 bases from J; junction bases left unmatched: 12. The germline V gene has CDR1 MNHNY and CDR2 SVGAGI (reference sequence). The CDR3 protein is CASRPDRARREKLFF. In nucleotides, the CDR3 is TGTGCCAGCAGACCCGACAGGGCCAGGAGAGAAAAACTGTTTTTT.

The V call is TRBV10-3, the J call TRBJ1-2, with D uncertain. CDR3 length equals 12 residues. V was cut by 10 bases and J by 1 base, with 10 bases left in between. Germline V gene data show CDR1 as ENHRY and CDR2 as SYGVKD. The CDR3, as DNA: TGTGCCAGTGGACTGTATAACTATGGCTACACCTTC. Protein: CASGLYNYGYTF.

V gene TRBV5-1 combines with J gene TRBJ1-5, with D possibly TRBD1 on 6 matching bases. V shed 4 bases and J shed 0 bases, with 11 bases lying between them. CDR3 size: 15 residues. CDR1 is SGHRS, CDR2 YFSETQ, per germline. The CDR3 DNA sequence: TGCGCCAGCAGCGCGGACAGCTATAGCAATCAGCCCCAGCATTTT. The encoded protein is CASSADSYSNQPQHF.

This clone has only a few counts. CDR3 nucleotides: TGTGCCAGCAGTTTCCCGGGTTCCTACGAGCAGTACTTC. Protein: CASSFPGSYEQYF. The chain links TRBV6-5 to TRBJ2-7; no reliable D call. The CDR3 sequence is 13 residues long. Trimming stripped 4 bases from V and 1 base from J, with 8 bases between. The germline gives CDR1 MNHEY, CDR2 SVGAGI.

A word on this clone: This may come from a read error, since a much larger clone is one base off. This sample includes further DNA sequences coding for the same CDR3. The V call is TRBV5-1, the J call TRBJ1-3; TRBD1 aligns across 10 bases. This CDR3 comprises 15 residues. Per the germline V gene, CDR1 is SGHRS and CDR2 is YFSETQ. In nucleotides, the CDR3 is TGTGCCAGCAGCTTGGGGACAGGGGCTGGAAACACCATATATTTT. It specifies CASSLGTGAGNTIYF.

The rearrangement joins TRBV5-4 to TRBJ2-3, with D perhaps given as TRBD1 or TRBD2 (6 bases each). V was pared by 4 bases and J by 6 bases, with 15 bases between. The CDR3 is 14 residues long. The germline gives CDR1 SGHNT, CDR2 YYREEE (reference sequence). CDR3 region: CASSRGGLPDTQYF. CDR3 nucleotides: TGTGCCAGCAGCCGAGGGGGGTTGCCGGATACGCAGTATTTT.

This chain uses TRBV27 with TRBJ1-2; TRBD1 matches at 8 bases. The CDR3 length is 13 residues. V lost 4 bases, J lost 8 bases, and 6 bases stayed unmatched. The germline CDR1 and CDR2 sequences are MNHEY and SMNVEV (reference sequence). DNA of the CDR3: TGTGCCAGCAGTTCGCAGGGGGCAGAAGGCTACACCTTC. Translated, it gives CASSSQGAEGYTF.